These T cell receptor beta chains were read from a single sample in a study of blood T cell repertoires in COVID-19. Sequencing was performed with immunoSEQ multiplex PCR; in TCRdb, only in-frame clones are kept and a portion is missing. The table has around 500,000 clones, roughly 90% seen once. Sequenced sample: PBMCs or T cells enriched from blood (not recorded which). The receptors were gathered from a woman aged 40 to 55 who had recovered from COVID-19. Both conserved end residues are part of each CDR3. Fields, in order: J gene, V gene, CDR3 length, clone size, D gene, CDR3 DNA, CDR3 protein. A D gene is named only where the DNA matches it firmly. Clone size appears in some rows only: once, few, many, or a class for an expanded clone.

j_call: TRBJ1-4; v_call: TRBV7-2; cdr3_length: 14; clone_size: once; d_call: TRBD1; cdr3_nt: TGTGCCAGCAGCTCGACAGGGCGGGATGAAAAACTGTTTTTT; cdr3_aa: CASSSTGRDEKLFF
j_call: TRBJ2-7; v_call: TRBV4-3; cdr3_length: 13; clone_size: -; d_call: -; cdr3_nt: TGCGCCAGCAGCTCCGTTTTATACTACGAGCAGTACTTC; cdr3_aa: CASSSVLYYEQYF
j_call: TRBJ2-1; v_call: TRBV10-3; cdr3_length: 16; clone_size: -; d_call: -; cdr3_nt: TGTGCCATCAGCTCGGACTCCCCTGGGTCCTACAATGAGCAGTTCTTC; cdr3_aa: CAISSDSPGSYNEQFF
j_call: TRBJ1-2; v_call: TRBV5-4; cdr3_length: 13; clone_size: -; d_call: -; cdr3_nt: TGTGCCAGCAGCTTGGAAACAGGGAATGGCTACACCTTC; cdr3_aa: CASSLETGNGYTF
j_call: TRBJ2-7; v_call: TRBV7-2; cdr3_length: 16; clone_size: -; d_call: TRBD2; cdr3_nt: TGTGCCAGCAGCTTAGTACTAGCGGGAGGTGTGAGGGAGCAGTACTTC; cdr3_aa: CASSLVLAGGVREQYF
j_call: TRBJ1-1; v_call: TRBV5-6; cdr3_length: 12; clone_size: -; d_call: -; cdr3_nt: TGTGCCAGCAGCCCAGGTGGGACTGAAGCTTTCTTT; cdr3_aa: CASSPGGTEAFF
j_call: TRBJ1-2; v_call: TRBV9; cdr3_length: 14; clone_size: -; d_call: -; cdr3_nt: TGTGCCAGCAGCGTAGGGCAGGTCGATTATGGCTACACCTTC; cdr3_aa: CASSVGQVDYGYTF
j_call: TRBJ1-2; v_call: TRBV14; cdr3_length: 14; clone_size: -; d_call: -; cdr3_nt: TGTGCCAGCAGCCAAGAACGGGGACTTAGTGGCTACACCTTC; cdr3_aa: CASSQERGLSGYTF
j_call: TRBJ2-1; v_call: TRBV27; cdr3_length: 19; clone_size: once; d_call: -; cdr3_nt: TGTGCCAGCAGGTTAACAGGGGTCAGGGCCCTTCGGGGGGGCAATGAGCAGTTCTTC; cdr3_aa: CASRLTGVRALRGGNEQFF
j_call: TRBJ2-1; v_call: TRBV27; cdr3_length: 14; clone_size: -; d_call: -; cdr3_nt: TGTGCCAGCAGTTTAGGCCGCTCCTACAATGAGCAGTTCTTC; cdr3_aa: CASSLGRSYNEQFF
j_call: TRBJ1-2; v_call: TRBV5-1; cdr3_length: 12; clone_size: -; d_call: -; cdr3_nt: TGCGCCACTGCGGAACAGGGCGACGGCTACACCTTC; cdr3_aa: CATAEQGDGYTF
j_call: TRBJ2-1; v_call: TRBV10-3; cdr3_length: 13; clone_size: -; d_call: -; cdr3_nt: TGTGCCATCGGGGAGATCCTAAACAATGAGCAGTTCTTC; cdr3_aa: CAIGEILNNEQFF
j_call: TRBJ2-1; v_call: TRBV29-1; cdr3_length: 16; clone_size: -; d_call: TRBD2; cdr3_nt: TGCACCTCTAACACGGATCTAACGGGAGCGGGGAATGAGCAGTTCTTC; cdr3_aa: CTSNTDLTGAGNEQFF
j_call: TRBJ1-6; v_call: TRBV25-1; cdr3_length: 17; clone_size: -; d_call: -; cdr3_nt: TGTGCCAGCAGTGAACACTTGCCGAGCTCCTATAATTCACCCCTCCACTTT; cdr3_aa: CASSEHLPSSYNSPLHF
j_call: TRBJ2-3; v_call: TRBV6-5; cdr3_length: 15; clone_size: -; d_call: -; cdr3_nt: TGTGCCAGCAGGGCCTTCAGGGGAAGCACAGATACGCAGTATTTT; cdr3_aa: CASRAFRGSTDTQYF
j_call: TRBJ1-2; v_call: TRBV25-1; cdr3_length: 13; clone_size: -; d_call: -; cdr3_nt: TGTGCCAGCAGTGTAACAGGGCTGAGGGGCTACACCTTC; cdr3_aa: CASSVTGLRGYTF
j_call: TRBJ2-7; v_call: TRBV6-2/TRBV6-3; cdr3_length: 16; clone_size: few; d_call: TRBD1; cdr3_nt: TGTGCCAGCAGTTACCCCCCGGACAGGGGGGGGTACGAGCAGTACTTC; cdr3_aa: CASSYPPDRGGYEQYF
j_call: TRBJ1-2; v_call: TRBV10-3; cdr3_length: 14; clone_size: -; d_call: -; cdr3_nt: TGTGCCATCAGGGAGACGGAGGCTGCCTATGGCTACACCTTC; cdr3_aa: CAIRETEAAYGYTF
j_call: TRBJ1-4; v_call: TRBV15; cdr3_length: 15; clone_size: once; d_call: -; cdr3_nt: TGTGCCACCAGCAGAGATCCCCAGGGGAATGAAAAACTGTTTTTT; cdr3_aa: CATSRDPQGNEKLFF
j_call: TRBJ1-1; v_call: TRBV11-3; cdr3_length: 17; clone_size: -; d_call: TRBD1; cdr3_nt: TGTGCCAGCAGCTTAGATGAGGGGGACAGATGGAACACTGAAGCTTTCTTT; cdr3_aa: CASSLDEGDRWNTEAFF
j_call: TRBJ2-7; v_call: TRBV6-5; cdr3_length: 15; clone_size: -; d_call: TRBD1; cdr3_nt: TGTGCCAGCAGTTGGACGGGACAGGGGATCAAAAGTCCGTACTTC; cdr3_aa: CASSWTGQGIKSPYF
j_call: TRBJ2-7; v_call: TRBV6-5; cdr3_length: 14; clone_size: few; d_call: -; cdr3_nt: TGTGCCAGCAGTCCCGGGACTTTTCGGCTCGAGCAGTACTTC; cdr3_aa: CASSPGTFRLEQYF
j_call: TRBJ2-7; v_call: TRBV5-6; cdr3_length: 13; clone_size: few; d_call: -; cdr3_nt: TGTGCCAGCAGCCATTATAACTCCCCCGAGCAGTACTTC; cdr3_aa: CASSHYNSPEQYF